The 4 T cell receptor beta chains given below trace back to one sample, sequenced in a study of blood T cell repertoires in COVID-19. TCRdb's copy holds only in-frame clones and misses some; the assay was immunoSEQ multiplex PCR. Of around 100,000 clones detected, 70% to 90% appear once; the ten largest clones hold roughly 12%. The material sequenced was peripheral blood. These receptor sequences come from a human donor in a cohort sampled during active COVID-19.

This chain uses TRBV14 with TRBJ1-6; 10 nucleotides agree with TRBD1. The CDR3 has 16 residues. Germline V gene sequence: CDR1 SGHDN, CDR2 FVKESK. Unmatched junction bases numbered 7, after V lost 4 bases and J lost 7 bases. This CDR3 is CASSPDRGGENSPLHF. Written as DNA, the CDR3 is TGTGCCAGCAGCCCGGACAGGGGGGGAGAAAATTCACCCCTCCACTTT. The entire variable domain, with the rest obtained from reference TRBV14 and TRBJ1-6, is as follows: EAGVTQFPSHSVIEKGQTVTLRCDPISGHDNLYWYRRVMGKEIKFLLHFVKESKQDESGMPNNRFLAERTGGTYSTLKVQPAELEDSGVYFCASSPDRGGENSPLHFGNGTRLTVT.

This clone has a single count. The CDR3 sequence is CASSLSWPTRGEKLFF. The CDR3 region has the DNA TGTGCCAGCAGCTTATCGTGGCCTACTCGGGGTGAAAAACTGTTTTTT. This sequence joins TRBV11-2 and TRBJ1-4; no firm D call. V lost 2 bases and J 7 bases, leaving 17 bases between the germline ends. CDR3 length equals 16 residues. Germline V lookup: CDR1 SGHAT, CDR2 FQNNGV.

This chain joins TRBV7-2 and TRBJ2-2; D is possibly TRBD1 (5 bases). Germline assignment: CDR1 SGHTA and CDR2 FQGNSA. The length of the CDR3 is 15 residues. Trimming took 1 base from V and 5 from J, leaving 11 bases between them. CDR3 coding DNA: TGTGCCAGCAGCTTAGGGGGCGCGATTACCGGGGAGCTGTTTTTT. Encoded protein: CASSLGGAITGELFF.

The chain's CDR3 is CASSPNPGLAGGDTQYF. In DNA, the CDR3 is TGTGCCAGCAGCCCAAACCCCGGACTAGCGGGGGGGGATACGCAGTATTTT. V usage is TRBV7-9 and J usage is TRBJ2-3; 15 bases line up with TRBD2. The CDR3 spans 17 residues. Per germline, CDR1 SEHNR and CDR2 FQNEAQ (reference sequence). The trim removed 5 bases at V and 6 bases at J, leaving 9 bases unmatched.